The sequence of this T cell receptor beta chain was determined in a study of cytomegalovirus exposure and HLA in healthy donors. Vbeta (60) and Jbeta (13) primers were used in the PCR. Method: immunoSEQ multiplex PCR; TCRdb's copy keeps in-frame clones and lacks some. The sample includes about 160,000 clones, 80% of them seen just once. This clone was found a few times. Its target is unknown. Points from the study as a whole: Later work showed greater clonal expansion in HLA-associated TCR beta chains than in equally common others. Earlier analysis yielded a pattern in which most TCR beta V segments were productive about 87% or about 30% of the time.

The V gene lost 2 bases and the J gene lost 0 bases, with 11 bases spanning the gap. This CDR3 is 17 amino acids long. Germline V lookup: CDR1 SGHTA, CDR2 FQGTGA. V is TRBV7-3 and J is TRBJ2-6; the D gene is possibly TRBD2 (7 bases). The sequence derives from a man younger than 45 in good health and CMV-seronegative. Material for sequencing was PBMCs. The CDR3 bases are TGTGCCAGCAGCTTACGGGGGGCAGTCTCTGGGGCCAACGTCCTGACTTTC. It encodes CASSLRGAVSGANVLTF. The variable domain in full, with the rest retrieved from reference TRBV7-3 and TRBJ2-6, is GAGVSQTPSNKVTEKGKYVELRCDPISGHTALYWYRQSLGQGPEFLIYFQGTGAADDSGLPNDRFFAVRPEGSVSTLKIQRTERGDSAVYLCASSLRGAVSGANVLTFGAGSRLTVL.